The 18 T cell receptor beta chains in this list originate from one sample, sequenced in a study of Graves' ophthalmopathy and Graves' hyperthyroidism. RNA transcripts were the source from which TCR beta CDR3 regions were amplified. RT-PCR was first run with HTBI primers, then multiplex PCR in a second round. Using its own MiXCR run on the multiplex PCR reads, TCRdb lists one record per CDR3 protein. This sample has around 590,000 distinct CDR3 sequences, with under 40% found just once. The material sequenced was peripheral blood or thyroid tissue (not recorded which). The source of these receptors is an adult man with Graves' hyperthyroidism.

V usage is TRBV10-3 and J usage is TRBJ2-3; the D is unclear. Looked up from germline, CDR1 is ENHRY and CDR2 is SYGVKD. The CDR3 has 15 residues. V lost 0 bases and J lost 0, with 7 bases in between. The CDR3 sequence is CAISESNRSTDTQYF. The CDR3 region has the DNA TGTGCCATCAGTGAGTCGAACCGTAGCACAGATACGCAGTATTTT.

This clonotype was observed a handful of times. The rearrangement links TRBV7-8 to TRBJ1-6; 7 bases align to TRBD1. Losses at the gene ends were 5 bases for V and 6 bases for J; bases not matched to a gene: 13. This CDR3 is built from 17 residues. Germline V gives CDR1 SGHVS, CDR2 FQNEAQ. For the CDR3, the DNA is TGTGCCAGCAGCCAAGATAGGGGACAGACTTTTAATTCACCCCTCCACTTT. Amino acid sequence: CASSQDRGQTFNSPLHF.

This clonotype was recorded many times. The rearrangement links TRBV6-5 to TRBJ1-2; D might be TRBD1 (5 bases). This CDR3 is 16 amino acids long. The germline CDR1 and CDR2 sequences are MNHEY and SVGAGI. Trimming removed 5 bases from V and 5 bases from J, with 21 bases in between. The chain's CDR3 is CASSVQGTIIGYGYTF. CDR3 DNA sequence: TGTGCCAGCAGTGTGCAAGGGACCATCATAGGGTATGGCTACACCTTC.

This clonotype was counted many times. The chain couples TRBV7-8 to TRBJ2-6; 10 bases match TRBD1. The V gene's germline CDR1 is SGHVS and CDR2 FQNEAQ. Trimming cost V 4 bases and J 3 bases; bases outside gene matches: 9. CDR3 length equals 18 residues. The CDR3, as DNA: TGTGCCAGCAGCTGGGAGGCCGGGACAGGGGATGGGGCCAACGTCCTGACTTTC. Amino acids: CASSWEAGTGDGANVLTF.

This clonotype has at least ten counts. The chain combines TRBV2 with TRBJ2-2; 10 bases agree with TRBD1. V dropped 6 bases and J dropped 5; count of bases not matched to a gene: 6. The CDR3 loop spans 15 amino acids. Germline values: CDR1 SNHLY, CDR2 FYNNEI. CDR3 amino acids: CASRGQGVFTGELFF. DNA of the CDR3: TGTGCCAGCAGAGGACAGGGGGTATTTACCGGGGAGCTGTTTTTT. The full variable domain, with the rest looked up from reference TRBV2 and TRBJ2-2, is EPEVTQTPSHQVTQMGQEVILRCVPISNHLYFYWYRQILGQKVEFLVSFYNNEISEKSEIFDDQFSVERPDGSNFTLKIRSTKLEDSAMYFCASRGQGVFTGELFFGEGSRLTVL.

There are a few counts of this clonotype. The chain couples TRBV6-5 to TRBJ1-1; D ambiguous. The CDR3 runs 15 residues. Germline CDR1 is MNHEY and CDR2 is SVGAGI. The V gene lost 0 bases and the J gene lost 8 bases, with 16 bases spanning the gap. The CDR3 spells CASSYSQGWGGEAFF. The CDR3 coding sequence is TGTGCCAGCAGTTACTCTCAAGGTTGGGGAGGGGAAGCTTTCTTT.

The genes are TRBV10-3 and TRBJ2-1, with 7 bases matching TRBD1. J gave up 4 bases and V 5 bases, and 5 bases lay outside the gene matches. Germline lookup yields CDR1 ENHRY and CDR2 SYGVKD. The CDR3 runs to 14 residues. Here the CDR3 reads CAISRGGRYNEQFF. CDR3 nucleotides: TGTGCCATCAGTCGAGGGGGCAGGTACAATGAGCAGTTCTTC.

As for this clonotype: One base away lies a much larger clone, so this may be a sequencing read error. The V gene is TRBV20-1, the J gene TRBJ1-2; TRBD1 is a possible D gene (5 bases). This CDR3 has 14 amino acids. Trimming pared 0 bases from V and 4 bases from J, leaving 12 bases between. Germline V lookup: CDR1 DFQATT, CDR2 SNEGSKA (reference sequence). DNA of the CDR3: TGCAGTGCTAGAGATCCGGGCAGGGTCTATGGCTACACCTTC. Its protein product is CSARDPGRVYGYTF.

Remarks on this clonotype: The germline gene is not matched at one end of the junction; a read error may be the cause. This chain links TRBV5-1 with TRBJ2-7; the match to TRBD2 covers 14 bases. The CDR3 has 15 residues. Per germline, CDR1 SGHRS and CDR2 YFSETQ. The CDR3 nucleotides read TGCGCCAGCAGCTTGGAAGGGACTAGCGGGAGAGGGCAGCTCTTC. This codes for CASSLEGTSGRGQLF.

This clonotype appeared many times. V gene TRBV20-1 combines with J gene TRBJ1-5; maybe TRBD1 (6 bases). The CDR3 loop spans 14 amino acids. CDR1 DFQATT and CDR2 SNEGSKA come from the germline V gene (reference sequence). Trimming removed 1 base from V and 1 base from J, with 8 bases in between. In nucleotides, the CDR3 is TGCAGTGCTAGAGCGGACAGCAGCAATCAGCCCCAGCATTTT. This codes for CSARADSSNQPQHF.

Concerning this clonotype itself: This CDR3 is missing its conserved last phenylalanine or tryptophan, likely due to a read error. No DNA is shown, since the ends of the CDR3 on it are uncertain; the CDR3 is the one TCRdb lists. The rearrangement links TRBV15 to TRBJ2-7. Germline V CDR1 and CDR2: LNHNV, YYDKDF (reference sequence). With termini counted, the CDR3 has 8 amino acids. This chain's CDR3 is CATSRDLP.

This clonotype was seen ten or more times. V is TRBV7-9 and J is TRBJ1-1; TRBD1 matches at 8 bases. The CDR3 covers 15 residues. Germline V gene data show CDR1 as SEHNR and CDR2 as FQNEAQ (reference sequence). The ends lost 7 bases at V and 2 bases at J; junction bases unmatched: 9. The CDR3 coding sequence is TGTGCCAGCAATACAGGACAGGGAGGAAACACTGAAGCTTTCTTT. Amino acid sequence: CASNTGQGGNTEAFF.

This sequence joins TRBV7-9 and TRBJ2-5; 9 positions match TRBD1. V lost 5 bases to trimming and J lost 5 bases; unmatched junction nucleotides: 12. Germline CDR1 and CDR2: SEHNR and FQNEAQ (reference sequence). This CDR3 spans 16 amino acids. As DNA, the CDR3 is TGTGCCAGCAGCCCATCGGGCGGGACAGGGAGTGAGACCCAGTACTTC. Amino acid sequence: CASSPSGGTGSETQYF.

This clonotype was detected only once. One end of the junction fails to match germline, which may point to a read error. The genes are TRBV7-9 and TRBJ1-5; D remains ambiguous. This CDR3 region has 15 residues. Germline V gives CDR1 SEHNR, CDR2 FQNEAQ (reference sequence). DNA for the CDR3: TGCGCCAGCAGCCAAGGGTCAGGTAGCAATCAGCCCCAGCATTTT. The encoded protein is CASSQGSGSNQPQHF.

The table lists this clonotype with many counts. V usage is TRBV7-9 and J usage is TRBJ1-1, with D possibly being TRBD1 (6 bases). CDR3 size: 17 residues. With 4 bases removed from V and 0 bases from J, the gap between germline ends came to 18 bases. Germline lookup yields CDR1 SEHNR and CDR2 FQNEAQ (reference sequence). The CDR3: CASSSLLMNRVNTEAFF. CDR3 nucleotide sequence: TGTGCCAGCAGCTCCCTGTTAATGAACAGGGTGAACACTGAAGCTTTCTTT. Full variable domain (outside the CDR3, taken from reference TRBV7-9 and TRBJ1-1): DTGVSQNPRHKITKRGQNVTFRCDPISEHNRLYWYRQTLGQGPEFLTYFQNEAQLEKSRLLSDRFSAERPKGSFSTLEIQRTEQGDSAMYLCASSSLLMNRVNTEAFFGQGTRLTVV.

This clonotype has a count of ten or more. The rearrangement links TRBV6-1 to TRBJ1-2; D may be TRBD1 (5 bases). The germline V and J ends were trimmed by 8 bases and 5 bases, with 12 bases remaining between them. Germline values: CDR1 MNHNS, CDR2 SASEGT. This CDR3 has 12 residues. DNA for the CDR3: TGTGCCAGCTCGACAGTCATTTATGGCTACACCTTC. As protein: CASSTVIYGYTF.

V and J are TRBV12-3 or TRBV12-4 and TRBJ2-5; D is unresolved. This CDR3 contains 13 residues. V was cut by 6 bases and J by 1 base, with 9 bases left in between. CDR3 nucleotide sequence: TGTGCCAGCAGGTCGACGGTCCAAGAGACCCAGTACTTC. It yields the protein CASRSTVQETQYF.

The sample holds many counts of this clonotype. The V call is TRBV2, the J call TRBJ2-7, with 12 bases fitting TRBD1. The V gene's germline CDR1 is SNHLY and CDR2 FYNNEI. Trimming removed 6 bases from V and 7 bases from J; junction bases left unmatched: 7. The CDR3 consists of 14 residues. CDR3 amino acids: CASRTGTGGPEQYF. CDR3 sequence (DNA): TGTGCCAGCAGGACCGGGACAGGGGGCCCAGAGCAGTACTTC.